This TCR beta chain was recovered during a study of blood T cell repertoires in COVID-19. Study details: T cells, B-cell-depleted T cells, or PBMCs provided the cDNA or gDNA that served as material.

Patients at the Seattle site were enrolled during active infection and followed longitudinally. Produced via immunoSEQ multiplex PCR; TCRdb's table is partial and in-frame only. There are 270,000 or so clones in the sample; 90% occur only once, and 2.1% lies in the top ten. V lost 2 bases to trimming and J lost 6 bases; unmatched junction nucleotides: 9. The germline V gene has CDR1 LGHNA and CDR2 YNFKEQ. The CDR3 length is 16 residues. Sequencing was performed on peripheral blood. The V gene is TRBV4-2, the J gene TRBJ1-5, with 8 nucleotides matching TRBD1. The sequence derives from a woman in her sixties with COVID-19, enrolled during active disease. The CDR3: CASSQNQGALGQPQHF. CDR3 coding DNA: TGTGCCAGCAGCCAAAACCAGGGGGCGTTGGGTCAGCCCCAGCATTTT.